The entry below describes one TCR beta chain. This sample is part of a study of glioma-infiltrating T cells after dendritic cell vaccination. On the study more broadly: Dendritic cells derived from monocytes and pulsed with autologous tumor lysate formed the vaccine.

Sequencing used immunoSEQ multiplex PCR; TCRdb keeps in-frame clones, though not all of them. The sample has 50,000 to 80,000 clones, approximately 78% seen once. There are 14 residues in the CDR3. Germline-derived CDR1 and CDR2 are SGHNT and YYREEE (reference sequence). V lost 3 bases, J lost 9 bases, and 13 bases lay in between. Sequenced here: blood, sampled before dendritic cell vaccination. This TCR was sampled from a human donor with glioblastoma. The V gene is TRBV5-4, the J gene TRBJ1-6; maybe TRBD1 (5 bases). The CDR3 here is CASSSGGDRSPLHF. The CDR3 nucleotides are TGTGCCAGCAGCTCGGGGGGGGATCGTTCACCCCTCCACTTT.